Listed below are T cell receptor beta chains from one sample, sequenced in a study of blood T cell repertoires in COVID-19. TCRdb keeps only in-frame clones here, not all; method: immunoSEQ multiplex PCR. The sample holds around 250,000 clones, 84% seen once. The sample comprised peripheral blood. The receptors come from a man aged 50 to 60 with active or convalescent COVID-19. Each CDR3 is given with its conserved first and last residue. D genes are given only for firm matches. Not every row has a clone size; where given, it reads once, few, many or a size class.

TRBJ2-3 - TRBV6-6 TRBD1 CASSRLPQGALTDTQYF TGTGCCAGCAGTCGGTTACCACAGGGGGCGTTAACAGATACGCAGTATTTT
TRBJ1-1 many TRBV25-1 - CASSEFRTDSEAFF TGTGCCAGCAGTGAATTTAGAACAGATTCTGAAGCTTTCTTT
TRBJ2-1 few TRBV5-1 TRBD2 CASSLGLGGRGDEQFF TGCGCCAGCAGCTTGGGACTAGGAGGGAGGGGCGATGAGCAGTTCTTC
TRBJ1-1 few TRBV4-2 - CASSQDQTGLLTEAFF TGTGCCAGCAGCCAAGACCAAACGGGACTCCTCACTGAAGCTTTCTTT
TRBJ2-1 - TRBV3-1/TRBV3-2 TRBD2 CASSPPAGAYNEQFF TGTGCCAGCAGCCCCCCAGCGGGGGCGTACAATGAGCAGTTCTTC
TRBJ2-3 - TRBV6-5 - CASSLEGGRADTQYF TGTGCCAGCAGCCTGGAAGGGGGTCGGGCAGATACGCAGTATTTT
TRBJ2-5 - TRBV5-6 TRBD2 CASSLLAVIQETQYF TGTGCCAGCAGCTTGCTAGCGGTGATCCAAGAGACCCAGTACTTC
TRBJ2-3 once TRBV7-2 TRBD2 CASSPRRLAGGPDTQYF TGTGCCAGCAGCCCAAGACGACTAGCGGGGGGGCCGGATACGCAGTATTTT
TRBJ2-2 - TRBV9 TRBD2 CASSATSGLAGRGDTGELFF TGTGCCAGCAGCGCCACCTCGGGACTAGCGGGCCGGGGCGACACCGGGGAGCTGTTTTTT
TRBJ1-5 - TRBV2 - CASKGSGVGQPQHF TGTGCCAGCAAGGGGTCTGGGGTCGGGCAGCCCCAGCATTTT
TRBJ2-5 - TRBV5-1 TRBD2 CASSLLAGVRETQYF TGCGCCAGCAGCTTGCTAGCGGGGGTTCGAGAGACCCAGTACTTC
TRBJ1-3 once TRBV7-3 - CASSLDSPSSGNTIYF TGTGCCAGCAGCTTAGATTCCCCTAGCTCTGGAAACACCATATATTTT
TRBJ1-4 - TRBV19 - CASSPQQGATNEKLFF TGTGCCAGTAGTCCCCAACAGGGAGCAACTAATGAAAAACTGTTTTTT
TRBJ1-3 - TRBV7-9 - CASSLVENTIYF TGTGCCAGCAGCTTAGTGGAGAACACCATATATTTT
TRBJ2-1 few TRBV7-7 - CASSQGQYNEQFF TGTGCCAGCAGCCAAGGACAGTACAATGAGCAGTTCTTC
TRBJ1-2 - TRBV2 - CASKLGLGGYTF TGTGCCAGCAAACTGGGACTCGGAGGCTACACCTTC
TRBJ2-7 - TRBV19 TRBD1 CASSMGDRELSEQYF TGTGCCAGTAGTATGGGGGACAGGGAACTTTCCGAGCAGTACTTC
TRBJ1-2 - TRBV7-9 TRBD1 CASSLGQGAVF TGTGCCAGCAGCTTAGGACAGGGGGCTGTCTTC
TRBJ1-1 - TRBV5-1 - CASSPGGGTEAFF TGCGCCAGCAGCCCGGGTGGGGGGACTGAAGCTTTCTTT
TRBJ1-2 - TRBV12-3/TRBV12-4 - CASSRQAHGYTF TGTGCCAGCAGTAGACAGGCCCATGGCTACACCTTC
TRBJ2-2 - TRBV6-6 - CASSRGTPEGTGELFF TGTGCCAGCAGCCGCGGGACTCCTGAAGGGACCGGGGAGCTGTTTTTT
TRBJ2-7 - TRBV6-6 TRBD1 CASRDREWDEQYF TGTGCCAGCAGGGACAGGGAGTGGGACGAGCAGTACTTC
TRBJ2-5 - TRBV30 - CAWRYPPGRETQYF TGTGCCTGGAGATACCCCCCAGGGCGGGAGACCCAGTACTTC
TRBJ2-7 - TRBV30 TRBD1 CAWHRDRAYEQYF TGTGCCTGGCACCGGGACAGGGCCTACGAGCAGTACTTC
TRBJ2-3 - TRBV18 TRBD2 CASSPLRTSGGQGGDTQYF TGTGCCAGCTCACCATTGAGGACTAGCGGGGGCCAGGGAGGAGATACGCAGTATTTT
TRBJ1-1 - TRBV6-6 TRBD1 CASSYPTGGGKAFF TGTGCCAGCAGTTACCCAACAGGGGGCGGGAAAGCTTTCTTT
TRBJ1-6 - TRBV19 TRBD1 CASSMTGNSPLHF TGTGCCAGTAGTATGACAGGGAATTCACCCCTCCACTTT
TRBJ1-2 - TRBV19 TRBD1 CASSITRQGGANYGYTF TGTGCCAGTAGTATAACCCGACAGGGGGGGGCTAACTATGGCTACACCTTC
TRBJ2-7 - TRBV25-1 - CASSGGVPYEQYF TGTGCCAGCAGTGGAGGTGTACCCTACGAGCAGTACTTC
TRBJ2-1 once TRBV6-1 TRBD2 CASSGVRERGDNEQFF TGTGCCAGCAGTGGGGTTAGGGAGCGGGGGGACAATGAGCAGTTCTTC
TRBJ1-6 - TRBV11-1 - CASSLNSLHSPLHF TGTGCCAGCAGCTTAAATTCTCTCCATTCACCCCTCCACTTT
TRBJ2-2 few TRBV9 - CASSFRGQNTGELFF TGTGCCAGCAGCTTCCGCGGACAGAACACCGGGGAGCTGTTTTTT
TRBJ2-7 few TRBV5-1 - CASSLAVSTYEQYF TGCGCCAGCAGCTTGGCCGTCAGTACCTACGAGCAGTACTTC
TRBJ2-7 - TRBV6-2/TRBV6-3 - CASSIRGSYEQYF TGTGCCAGCAGTATTCGAGGCTCCTACGAGCAGTACTTC
TRBJ1-1 - TRBV19 - CASSSQWHLMNTEAFF TGTGCCAGTAGTAGCCAGTGGCACCTGATGAACACTGAAGCTTTCTTT
TRBJ2-3 - TRBV5-1 - CASSLGSTDTQYF TGCGCCAGCAGCCTAGGTAGCACAGATACGCAGTATTTT
TRBJ2-5 - TRBV7-3 TRBD2 CARKPPGRGRQETQYF TGTGCCAGAAAACCCCCGGGGAGGGGTAGGCAAGAGACCCAGTACTTC
TRBJ2-1 - TRBV7-9 TRBD2 CASSNGLAGVVEQFF TGTGCCAGCAGCAACGGACTAGCGGGGGTCGTTGAGCAGTTCTTC
TRBJ1-1 - TRBV7-2 - CASSSNRERGTEAFF TGTGCCAGCAGCTCAAACAGGGAACGGGGCACTGAAGCTTTCTTT
TRBJ2-1 - TRBV5-4 - CASSLQASANEQFF TGTGCCAGCAGCTTGCAGGCCTCGGCCAATGAGCAGTTCTTC
TRBJ2-2 - TRBV5-5 TRBD1 CASSLTQGTNTGELFF TGTGCCAGCAGCCTTACACAGGGGACGAACACCGGGGAGCTGTTTTTT
TRBJ1-6 - TRBV14 - CASSPGRQGNSPLHF TGTGCCAGCAGCCCAGGGCGTCAGGGGAATTCACCCCTCCACTTT
TRBJ1-3 - TRBV12-3/TRBV12-4 - CASLQVSGNTIYF TGTGCCAGTTTACAGGTCTCAGGAAACACCATATATTTT
TRBJ2-1 - TRBV19 TRBD2 CASSPGGGDYNEQFF TGTGCCAGTAGTCCGGGGGGAGGGGACTACAATGAGCAGTTCTTC